This TCR beta chain is drawn from a study of T cells in Graves' hyperthyroidism and ophthalmopathy. This clonotype was counted at least ten times. Uncontrolled infection, other autoimmune disease, pregnancy and lactation each barred patients from inclusion. Using RNA transcripts as the source, TCR beta CDR3 regions were amplified. The HTBI primer set drove a first-round RT-PCR of the TCR CDR3. TCRdb redid the calling of the multiplex PCR reads with MiXCR, one entry per CDR3 protein. The sample records some 570,000 distinct CDR3 sequences, approximately 14% being singletons. The sample taken for sequencing was blood. This receptor was taken from a woman aged 18-29 years with Graves' ophthalmopathy.

The CDR3 region has the DNA TGCAGTGCTCCCGGGGCCGGACAGGGTAGGAGTGAGCAGTTCTTC. It encodes CSAPGAGQGRSEQFF. V gene TRBV20-1 combines with J gene TRBJ2-1; 8 bases match TRBD1. Per germline, CDR1 DFQATT and CDR2 SNEGSKA (reference sequence). This CDR3 has 15 residues. Germline trimming cut 5 bases from V and 9 bases from J; bases unmatched to any gene: 15.